This T cell receptor (beta chain) is from a study of beta chain features in type 1 diabetes. Study at large: The patients were much like the healthy donors in age, gender and cell yields. Study conclusions and caveats: High TCR expression in some cells could lead to their over-representation in cDNA sequencing. Fewer insertions but more deletions were seen at VDJ junctions in type 1 diabetes patients. People with Type 1 diabetes carried modestly yet significantly shorter TCRB CDR3s in all four CD4+ subsets. Resolution of whether HLA type affects TCRB rearrangement was not achieved here.

Per germline, CDR1 SGHRS and CDR2 YFSETQ. The CDR3 runs 13 residues. The V end was cut by 2 bases, the J end by 3 bases, with 6 bases between. The isolated RNA, all of it, was reverse transcribed, so expressed TCRB transcripts were what got sequenced. Repertoires were generated with immunoSEQ multiplex PCR, while TCRdb's copy carries only in-frame clones and drops some. The sample lists a few hundred thousand clones, 10% to 15% seen once, with approximately 0.011% in the top ten. Concerning this clone: No antigen is known for it.

The sequenced sample was naive CD4+ T cells from blood. The chain couples TRBV5-1 to TRBJ1-3, with no clear D. This receptor was taken from a woman aged 18-35 years with type 1 diabetes. The CDR3 loop reads CASSFASGNTIYF. In DNA form, the CDR3 reads TGCGCCAGCAGCTTTGCTAGTGGAAACACCATATATTTT. Filled out from reference TRBV5-1 and TRBJ1-3, the complete variable domain reads KAGVTQTPRYLIKTRGQQVTLSCSPISGHRSVSWYQQTPGQGLQFLFEYFSETQRNKGNFPGRFSGRQFSNSRSEMNVSTLELGDSALYLCASSFASGNTIYFGEGSWLTVV.